The sequence of this TCR beta chain was determined in a study of human T cells and chemical hapten exposure. V lost 2 bases to trimming and J lost 6 bases, with 13 bases between them. The CDR3 runs to 14 residues. MiXCR was run by TCRdb on the RACE reads, yielding one entry per CDR3 protein. Here the sample spans approximately 340,000 distinct CDR3 sequences, roughly 6.9% being singletons. Documented time point: patch test 1, 2 weeks after DPC sensitization. Treatment in this sample: therapeutic diphenylcyclopropenone sensitization with weekly scalp DPC. Alopecia patients, 18 to 70 years old and DPC-suitable, served as donors.

The TCR sequence derives from a woman aged 18-30 years with alopecia areata. Some clones in this sample may be carry-over from other donors' samples. The V call is TRBV12-3 or TRBV12-4, the J call TRBJ2-5, with D perhaps matching TRBD1 (6 bases). The sample here was whole blood, taken in connection with sensitization to the hapten diphenylcyclopropenone (DPC). This CDR3 is CASSLRQGMKTQYF. DNA of the CDR3: TGTGCCAGCAGTTTAAGGCAGGGGATGAAGACCCAGTACTTC.